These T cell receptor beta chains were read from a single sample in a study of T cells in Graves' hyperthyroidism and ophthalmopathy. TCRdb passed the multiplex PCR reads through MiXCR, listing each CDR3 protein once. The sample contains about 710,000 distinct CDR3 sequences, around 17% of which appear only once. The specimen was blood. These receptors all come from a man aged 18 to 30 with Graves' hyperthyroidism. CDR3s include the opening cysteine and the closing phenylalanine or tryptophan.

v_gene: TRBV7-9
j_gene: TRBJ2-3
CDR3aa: CATRVSDTQYF

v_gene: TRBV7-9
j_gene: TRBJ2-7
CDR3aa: CASSLARLAGWFSIDEQYF

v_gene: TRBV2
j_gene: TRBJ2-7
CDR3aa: CASRTAYEQYF

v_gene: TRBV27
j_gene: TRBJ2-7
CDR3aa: CASSWHRVGYELYF

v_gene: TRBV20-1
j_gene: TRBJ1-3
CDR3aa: CSARDTRYSGNTIYF

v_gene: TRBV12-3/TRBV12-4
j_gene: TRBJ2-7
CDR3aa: CASSPGDTGADEQYF

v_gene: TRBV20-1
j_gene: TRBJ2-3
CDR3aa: CSARGGTNSGADTQYF

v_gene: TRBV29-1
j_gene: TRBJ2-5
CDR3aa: CSTGTGGQRGVQYF

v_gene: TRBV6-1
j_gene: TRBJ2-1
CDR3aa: CASSARSVPSYNEQFF

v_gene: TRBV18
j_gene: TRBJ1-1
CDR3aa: CASSEGSGMNTEAFF

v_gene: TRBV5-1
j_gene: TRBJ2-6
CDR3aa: CASSLGAAGANVLTF

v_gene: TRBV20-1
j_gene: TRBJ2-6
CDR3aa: CSARGVTGANVLTF

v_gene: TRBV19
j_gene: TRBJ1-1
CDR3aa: CASRLSGTANTEAFF

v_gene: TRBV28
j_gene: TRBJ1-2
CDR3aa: CASSLSSQGVGYGYTF

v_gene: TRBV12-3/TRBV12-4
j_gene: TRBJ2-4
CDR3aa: CASTGGGLAKNIQYF

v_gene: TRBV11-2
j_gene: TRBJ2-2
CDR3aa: CASITLGGRSPGELFF

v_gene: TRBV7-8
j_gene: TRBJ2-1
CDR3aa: CASSLRGQGAYNEQFF

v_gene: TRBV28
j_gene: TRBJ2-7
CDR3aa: CASSQQGNEQYF

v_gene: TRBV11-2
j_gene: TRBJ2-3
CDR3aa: CASSPGPERADTQYF

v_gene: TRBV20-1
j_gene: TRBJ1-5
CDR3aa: CSARQTDHQPQHF